A single sample is the source of the 4 T cell receptor beta chains below, sequenced in a study of cytomegalovirus exposure and HLA in healthy donors. Sequenced by immunoSEQ multiplex PCR; TCRdb stores in-frame clones only, minus some. The sample contains about 110,000 clones, roughly 86% of which appear only once. The sequenced sample was PBMCs. All receptors come from a young woman in good health and CMV-seronegative.

The rearrangement uses TRBV7-9 and TRBJ2-1; D perhaps matches TRBD2 (6 bases). The CDR3 contains 12 residues. Trimming stripped 6 bases from V and 7 bases from J, with 10 bases between. CDR1 SEHNR and CDR2 FQNEAQ come from the germline V gene (reference sequence). The CDR3 is CASRRLDNEQFF. CDR3 in DNA: TGTGCCAGCAGAAGACTAGATAATGAGCAGTTCTTC.

Concerning this clone itself: The sample holds other DNA sequences that translate to the same CDR3. V gene TRBV5-1 combines with J gene TRBJ1-5, with D uncertain. V lost 1 base to trimming and J lost 5 bases, with 7 bases between them. The CDR3 has 13 amino acids. Germline V gene data show CDR1 as SGHRS and CDR2 as YFSETQ. The CDR3: CASSLYGDQPQHF. The CDR3 coding sequence is TGCGCCAGCAGCTTGTACGGAGATCAGCCCCAGCATTTT. Based on the CDR3 plus reference TRBV5-1 and TRBJ1-5, the full variable domain is KAGVTQTPRYLIKTRGQQVTLSCSPISGHRSVSWYQQTPGQGLQFLFEYFSETQRNKGNFPGRFSGRQFSNSRSEMNVSTLELGDSALYLCASSLYGDQPQHFGDGTRLSIL.

The chain links TRBV4-2 to TRBJ2-7; D gene ambiguous. CDR1 LGHNA and CDR2 YNFKEQ come from the germline V gene. This CDR3 spans 13 amino acids. The V gene lost 0 bases and the J gene lost 3 bases, with 6 bases spanning the gap. The CDR3 DNA is TGTGCCAGCAGCCAAGACCTGTTCTACGAGCAGTACTTC. It is translated as CASSQDLFYEQYF.

The chain combines TRBV9 with TRBJ2-7; 7 nucleotides align to TRBD1. CDR3 length equals 14 residues. CDR1 and CDR2 (germline): SGDLS, YYNGEE. The V and J ends lost 4 bases and 0 bases, in that order; junction bases with no gene match: 4. CDR3 coding DNA: TGTGCCAGCAGCACAGGGGACAGCTCCTACGAGCAGTACTTC. Residues: CASSTGDSSYEQYF.